This T cell receptor (beta chain) came from a study of T-cell reconstitution after alpha-beta-depleted transplantation in children listed by TCRdb under 2016. About the investigation overall: T-cell immune reconstitution after TCRalphabeta/CD19-depleted allogeneic hematopoietic cell transplantation in children was quantitatively tracked in the study by means of TCR repertoire profiling.

Preparation of the library involved PCR. For sequencing, an Illumina HiSeq 2500 was employed. To normalize quantification of the TCRbeta repertoire, the TCR libraries were built with molecular barcoding that relied on unique molecular identifiers. TCRdb trimmed public reads at Q25 via fastp, called clones via MiXCR and kept in-frame beta chains. Each CDR3 protein appears once, grouped with its most common genes and DNA. The sample table contains 170,000 or so distinct CDR3 sequences; only one count was recorded for around 6.8% of them. The biggest ten clones account for 3% to 3.5% of the sample. This clonotype was seen ten or more times. There is no known antigen for this receptor. Per-base quality was not reported, and no clone a single base away is much larger than it. The CDR3 covers 13 residues, taking in both the cysteine and the phenylalanine. The sequence is cut down to CDR3 DNA, 39 bases in frame from base 1. V and J are truncated by 6 bases and 2 bases respectively, leaving an intervening sequence of 11 bases. Based on the germline V gene, the CDR1 and CDR2 sequences are SQVTM and ANQGSEA.

This sample comprised PBMCs from the stem cell graft donor, obtained from the stem cell graft. This receptor chain uses TRBV29-1 and TRBJ1-5; the D segment cannot be called with confidence. The sequence was collected from a human donor who donated a stem cell graft to a child with Wiskott-Aldrich syndrome. The nucleotides read TGCAGCGTACAGACCGAGGGCAATCAGCCCCAGCATTTT. This sequence encodes CSVQTEGNQPQHF.